This entry is about one TCR beta chain. The data were taken from a study of PD-L1 blockade in urothelial cancer. Time point: peripheral blood 6 weeks after treatment start. TCRdb's table, derived via immunoSEQ multiplex PCR, lists solely in-frame clones and lacks some. The sample has around 66,000 clones; about 88% are singletons. The starting material was PBMCs, obtained around atezolizumab (anti-PD-L1) treatment. The TCR originated in a man aged 55-75 years with urothelial cancer.

This CDR3 reads CASKPQGQSYEQYF. CDR3 coding DNA: TGTGCCAGCAAACCCCAGGGACAGTCCTACGAGCAGTACTTC. The chain combines TRBV6-5 with TRBJ2-7, with 7 nucleotides matching TRBD1. With 7 bases clipped from V and 1 base from J, the junction kept 7 bases outside the gene matches. Germline V CDR1 and CDR2: MNHEY, SVGAGI. This CDR3 spans 14 amino acids.